The entry that follows covers one T cell receptor beta chain sequence. What it recognizes is unknown. This sample is part of a study of response to subunit inactivated influenza vaccine. Each CDR3 protein is one row after TCRdb ran MiXCR on the RT-PCR reads. The top ten hold roughly 10% of the sample, which has about 830,000 distinct CDR3 sequences, approximately 18% seen once. General study points: Authors suggested each seasonal influenza vaccination recruits few new T cells.

V was trimmed by 4 bases and J by 4 bases, leaving 13 bases between them. The CDR3 totals 14 residues. The germline gives CDR1 SGHVS, CDR2 FNYEAQ. Material: PBMCs from blood, obtained about 5 days after vaccination. This clonotype was obtained from a man aged 45-65 years who received an inactivated influenza vaccine. J is TRBJ2-5 and V is TRBV7-6; possibly TRBD1 or TRBD2 for D (5 bases each). The chain's CDR3 is CASSSTGARETQYF. The CDR3 DNA reads as TGTGCCAGCAGCTCAACCGGGGCGCGAGAGACCCAGTACTTC.